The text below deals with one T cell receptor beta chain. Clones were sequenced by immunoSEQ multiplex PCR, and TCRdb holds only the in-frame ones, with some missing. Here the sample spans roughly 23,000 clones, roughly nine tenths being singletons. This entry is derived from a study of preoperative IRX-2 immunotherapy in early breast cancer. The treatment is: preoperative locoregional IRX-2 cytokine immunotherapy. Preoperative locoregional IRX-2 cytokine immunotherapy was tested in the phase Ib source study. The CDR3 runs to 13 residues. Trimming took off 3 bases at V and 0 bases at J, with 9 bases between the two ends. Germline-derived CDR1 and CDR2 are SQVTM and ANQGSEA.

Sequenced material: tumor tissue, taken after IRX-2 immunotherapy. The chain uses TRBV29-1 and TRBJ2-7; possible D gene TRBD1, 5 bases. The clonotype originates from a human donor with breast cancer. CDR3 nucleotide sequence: TGCAGCGTTGAGGTCAGGGACTCCTACGAGCAGTACTTC. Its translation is CSVEVRDSYEQYF.